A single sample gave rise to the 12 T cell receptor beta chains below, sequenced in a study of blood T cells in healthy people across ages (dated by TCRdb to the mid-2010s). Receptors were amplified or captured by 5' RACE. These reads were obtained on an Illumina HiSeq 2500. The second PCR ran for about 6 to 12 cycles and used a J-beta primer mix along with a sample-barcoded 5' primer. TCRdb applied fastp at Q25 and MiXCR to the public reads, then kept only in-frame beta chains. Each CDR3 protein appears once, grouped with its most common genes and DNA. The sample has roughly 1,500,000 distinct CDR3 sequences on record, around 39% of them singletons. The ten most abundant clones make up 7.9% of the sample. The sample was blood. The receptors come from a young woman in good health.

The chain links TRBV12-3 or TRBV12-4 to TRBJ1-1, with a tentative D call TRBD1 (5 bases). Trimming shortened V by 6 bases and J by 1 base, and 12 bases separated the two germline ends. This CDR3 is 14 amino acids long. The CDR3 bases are TGTGCCAGCAGCCTATGGGGGGAGAACACTGAAGCTTTCTTT. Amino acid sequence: CASSLWGENTEAFF.

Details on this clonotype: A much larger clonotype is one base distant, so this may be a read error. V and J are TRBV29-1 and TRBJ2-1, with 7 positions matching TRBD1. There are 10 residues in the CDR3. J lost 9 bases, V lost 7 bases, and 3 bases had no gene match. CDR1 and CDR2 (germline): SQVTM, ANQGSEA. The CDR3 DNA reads TGCAGCGGACAGGGTACTGAGCAGTTCTTC. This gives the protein CSGQGTEQFF.

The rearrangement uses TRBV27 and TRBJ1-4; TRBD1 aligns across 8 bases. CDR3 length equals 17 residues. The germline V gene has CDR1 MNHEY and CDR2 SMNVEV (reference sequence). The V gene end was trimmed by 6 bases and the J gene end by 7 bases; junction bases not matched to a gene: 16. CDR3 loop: CASRSRTGITDREKLFF. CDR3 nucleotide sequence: TGTGCCAGCAGATCCCGGACAGGGATAACCGATCGTGAAAAACTGTTTTTT.

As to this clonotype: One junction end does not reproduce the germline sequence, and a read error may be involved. The CDR3 sequence: CASGVVNTDTQYF. In DNA, the CDR3 is TGTGCCAGCGGCGTAGTCAACACAGATACGCAGTATTTT. This sequence joins TRBV9 and TRBJ2-3; D is uncertain. The CDR3 totals 13 residues. The germline gives CDR1 SGDLS, CDR2 YYNGEE. Together with reference TRBV9 and TRBJ2-3, the CDR3 gives the full variable domain: DSGVTQTPKHLITATGQRVTLRCSPRSGDLSVYWYQQSLDQGLQFLIQYYNGEERAKGNILERFSAQQFPDLHSELNLSSLELGDSALYFCASGVVNTDTQYFGPGTRLTVL.

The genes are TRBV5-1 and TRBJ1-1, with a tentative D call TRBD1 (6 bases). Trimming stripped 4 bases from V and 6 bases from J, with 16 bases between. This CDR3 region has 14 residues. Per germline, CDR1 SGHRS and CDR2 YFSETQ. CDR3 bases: TGCGCCAGCAGCGAGGACAGAGAGTTAGCTGAAGCTTTCTTT. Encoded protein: CASSEDRELAEAFF.

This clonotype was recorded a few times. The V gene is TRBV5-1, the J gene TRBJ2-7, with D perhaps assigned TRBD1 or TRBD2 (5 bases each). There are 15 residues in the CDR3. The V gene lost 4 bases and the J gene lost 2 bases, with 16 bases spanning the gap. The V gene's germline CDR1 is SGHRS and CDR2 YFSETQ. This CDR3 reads CASSPTTGPTYEQYF. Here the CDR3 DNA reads TGCGCCAGCAGCCCGACGACGGGGCCCACCTACGAGCAGTACTTC.

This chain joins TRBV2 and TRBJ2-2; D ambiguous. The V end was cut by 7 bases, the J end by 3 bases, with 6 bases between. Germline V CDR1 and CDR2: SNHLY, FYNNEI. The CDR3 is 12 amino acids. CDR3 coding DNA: TGTGCCAGCACATTTTACACCGGGGAGCTGTTTTTT. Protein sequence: CASTFYTGELFF.

In nucleotides, the CDR3 is TGTGCCAGCAGCGGACTAGCCACCTACGAGCAGTACTTC. It yields the protein CASSGLATYEQYF. The chain uses TRBV6-2 or TRBV6-3 and TRBJ2-7; 8 bases match TRBD2. Trimming took 6 bases from V and 2 from J; bases not matched to a gene: 3. In germline, CDR1 is MNHEY, CDR2 SVGEGT. This CDR3 has 13 amino acids.

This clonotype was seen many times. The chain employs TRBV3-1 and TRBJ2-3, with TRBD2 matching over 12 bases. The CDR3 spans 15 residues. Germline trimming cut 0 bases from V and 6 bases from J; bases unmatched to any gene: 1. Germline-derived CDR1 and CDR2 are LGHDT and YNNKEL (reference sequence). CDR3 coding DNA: TGTGCCAGCAGCCAAGACCTAGCGGGGGGGGATACGCAGTATTTT. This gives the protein CASSQDLAGGDTQYF.

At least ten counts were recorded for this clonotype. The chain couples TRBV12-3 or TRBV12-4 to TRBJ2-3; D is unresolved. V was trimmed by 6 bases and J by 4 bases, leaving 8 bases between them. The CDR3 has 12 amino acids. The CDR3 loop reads CASSFYADTQYF. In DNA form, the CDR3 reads TGTGCCAGCAGCTTTTATGCAGATACGCAGTATTTT.

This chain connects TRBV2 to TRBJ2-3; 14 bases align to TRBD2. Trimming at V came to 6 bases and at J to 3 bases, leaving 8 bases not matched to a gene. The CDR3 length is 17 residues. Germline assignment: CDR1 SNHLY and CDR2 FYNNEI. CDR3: CASSAGTSGSLTDTQYF. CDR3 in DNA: TGTGCCAGCAGCGCCGGGACTAGCGGGAGTCTGACAGATACGCAGTATTTT.

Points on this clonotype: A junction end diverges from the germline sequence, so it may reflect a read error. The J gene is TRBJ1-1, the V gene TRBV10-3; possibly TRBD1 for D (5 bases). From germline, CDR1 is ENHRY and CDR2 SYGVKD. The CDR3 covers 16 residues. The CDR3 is CASSAPPGPLNTEAFF. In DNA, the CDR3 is TGTGCCAGCAGTGCCCCCCCAGGGCCTTTGAACACTGAAGCTTTCTTT.